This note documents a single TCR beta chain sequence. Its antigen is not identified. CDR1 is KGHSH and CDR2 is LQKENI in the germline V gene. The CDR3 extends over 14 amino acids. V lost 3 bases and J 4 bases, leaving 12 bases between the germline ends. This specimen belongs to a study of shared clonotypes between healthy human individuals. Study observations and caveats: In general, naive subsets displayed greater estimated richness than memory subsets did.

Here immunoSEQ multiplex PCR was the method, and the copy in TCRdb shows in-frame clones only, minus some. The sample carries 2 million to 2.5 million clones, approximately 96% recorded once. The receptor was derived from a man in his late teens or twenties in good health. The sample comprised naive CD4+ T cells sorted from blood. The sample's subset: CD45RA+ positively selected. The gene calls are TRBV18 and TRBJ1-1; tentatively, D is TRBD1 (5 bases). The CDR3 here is CASSPAGKGTEAFF. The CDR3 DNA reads TGTGCCAGCTCACCGGCAGGGAAGGGCACTGAAGCTTTCTTT.